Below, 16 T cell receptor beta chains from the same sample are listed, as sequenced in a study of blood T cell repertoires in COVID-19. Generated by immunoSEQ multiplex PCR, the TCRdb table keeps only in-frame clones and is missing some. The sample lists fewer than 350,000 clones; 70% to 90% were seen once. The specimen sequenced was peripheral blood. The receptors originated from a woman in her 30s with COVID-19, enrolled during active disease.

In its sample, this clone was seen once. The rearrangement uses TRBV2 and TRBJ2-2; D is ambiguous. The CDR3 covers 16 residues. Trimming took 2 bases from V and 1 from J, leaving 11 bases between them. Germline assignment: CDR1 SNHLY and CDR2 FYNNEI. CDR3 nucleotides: TGTGCCAGCAGTGAAATGAGTCAAGTGAACACCGGGGAGCTGTTTTTT. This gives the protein CASSEMSQVNTGELFF.

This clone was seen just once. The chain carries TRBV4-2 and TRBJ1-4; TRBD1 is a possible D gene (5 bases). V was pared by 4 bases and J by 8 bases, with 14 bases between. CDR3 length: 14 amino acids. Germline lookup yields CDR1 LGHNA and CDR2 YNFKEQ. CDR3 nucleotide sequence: TGTGCCAGCAGCCCAGAACGGAGGGGAGAAAAACTGTTTTTT. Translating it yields CASSPERRGEKLFF.

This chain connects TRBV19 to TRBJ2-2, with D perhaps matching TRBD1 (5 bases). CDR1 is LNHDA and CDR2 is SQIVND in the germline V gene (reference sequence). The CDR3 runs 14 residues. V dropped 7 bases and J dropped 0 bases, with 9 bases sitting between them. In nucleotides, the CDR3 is TGTGCCAGTATAGGGGCCACGAACACCGGGGAGCTGTTTTTT. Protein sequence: CASIGATNTGELFF. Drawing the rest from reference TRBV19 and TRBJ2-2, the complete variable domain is DGGITQSPKYLFRKEGQNVTLSCEQNLNHDAMYWYRQDPGQGLRLIYYSQIVNDFQKGDIAEGYSVSREKKESFPLTVTSAQKNPTAFYLCASIGATNTGELFFGEGSRLTVL.

In DNA form, the CDR3 reads TGTGCCAGCAGCTTTGAAGGGGGTGGCTACACCTTC. Amino acid sequence: CASSFEGGGYTF. The chain employs TRBV12-1 and TRBJ1-2; TRBD1 was called by the table and not checked on the DNA. TRBV12-1 is a known pseudogene. This CDR3 region has 12 residues.

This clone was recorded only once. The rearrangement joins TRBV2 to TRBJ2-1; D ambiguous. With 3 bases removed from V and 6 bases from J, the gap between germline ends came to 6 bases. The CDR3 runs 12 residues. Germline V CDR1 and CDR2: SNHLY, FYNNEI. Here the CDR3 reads CASSDGTNEQFF. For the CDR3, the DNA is TGTGCCAGCAGTGATGGCACCAATGAGCAGTTCTTC.

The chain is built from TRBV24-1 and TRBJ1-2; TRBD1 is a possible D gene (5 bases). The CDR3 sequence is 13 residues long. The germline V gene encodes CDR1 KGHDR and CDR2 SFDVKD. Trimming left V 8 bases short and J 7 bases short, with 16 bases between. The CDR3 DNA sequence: TGTGCCACCACCCCGCAGGGAGGGGTTGGCTACACCTTC. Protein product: CATTPQGGVGYTF.

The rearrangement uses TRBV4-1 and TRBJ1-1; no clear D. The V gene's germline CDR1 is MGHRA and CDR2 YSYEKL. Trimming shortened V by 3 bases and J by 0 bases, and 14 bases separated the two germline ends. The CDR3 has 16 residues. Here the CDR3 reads CASSQEGLGVNTEAFF. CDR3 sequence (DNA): TGCGCCAGCAGCCAGGAAGGCTTGGGCGTGAACACTGAAGCTTTCTTT.

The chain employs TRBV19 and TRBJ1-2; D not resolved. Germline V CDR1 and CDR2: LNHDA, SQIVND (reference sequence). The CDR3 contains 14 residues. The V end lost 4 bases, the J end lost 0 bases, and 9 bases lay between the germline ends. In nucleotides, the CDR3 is TGTGCCAGTAGTACCCCGTCCGCTAACTATGGCTACACCTTC. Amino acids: CASSTPSANYGYTF.

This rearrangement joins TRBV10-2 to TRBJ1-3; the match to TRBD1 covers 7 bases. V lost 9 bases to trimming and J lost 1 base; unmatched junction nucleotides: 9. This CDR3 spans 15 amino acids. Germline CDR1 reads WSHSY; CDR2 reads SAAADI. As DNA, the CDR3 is TGCGCCAGTTTCGACAGGGTGTCGTCTGGAAACACCATATATTTT. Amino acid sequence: CASFDRVSSGNTIYF.

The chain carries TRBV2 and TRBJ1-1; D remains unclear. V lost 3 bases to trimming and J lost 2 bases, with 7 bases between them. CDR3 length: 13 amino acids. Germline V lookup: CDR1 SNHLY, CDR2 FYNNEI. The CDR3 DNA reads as TGTGCCAGCAGTGATGAGCGCAACACTGAAGCTTTCTTT. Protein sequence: CASSDERNTEAFF. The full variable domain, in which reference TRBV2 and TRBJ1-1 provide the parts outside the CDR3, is EPEVTQTPSHQVTQMGQEVILRCVPISNHLYFYWYRQILGQKVEFLVSFYNNEISEKSEIFDDQFSVERPDGSNFTLKIRSTKLEDSAMYFCASSDERNTEAFFGQGTRLTVV.

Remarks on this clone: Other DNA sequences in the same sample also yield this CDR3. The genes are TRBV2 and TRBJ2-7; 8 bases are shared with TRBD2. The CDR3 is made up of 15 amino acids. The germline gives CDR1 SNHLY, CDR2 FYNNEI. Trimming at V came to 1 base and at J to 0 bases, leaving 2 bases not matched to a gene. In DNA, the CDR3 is TGTGCCAGCAGTGAAGGGCGGGGGGACTCCTACGAGCAGTACTTC. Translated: CASSEGRGDSYEQYF. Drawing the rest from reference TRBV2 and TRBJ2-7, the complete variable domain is EPEVTQTPSHQVTQMGQEVILRCVPISNHLYFYWYRQILGQKVEFLVSFYNNEISEKSEIFDDQFSVERPDGSNFTLKIRSTKLEDSAMYFCASSEGRGDSYEQYFGPGTRLTVT.

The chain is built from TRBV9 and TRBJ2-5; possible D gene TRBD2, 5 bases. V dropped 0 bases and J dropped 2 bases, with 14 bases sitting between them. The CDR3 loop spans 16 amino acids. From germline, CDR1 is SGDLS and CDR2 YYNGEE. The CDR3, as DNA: TGTGCCAGCAGCGTAGCCCCGCCGGGAATACAAGAGACCCAGTACTTC. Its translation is CASSVAPPGIQETQYF.

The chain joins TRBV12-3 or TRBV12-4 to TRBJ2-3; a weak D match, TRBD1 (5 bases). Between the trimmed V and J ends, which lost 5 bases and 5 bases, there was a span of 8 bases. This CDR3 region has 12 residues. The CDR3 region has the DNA TGTGCCAGCAGTCCTCAGGGAGATACGCAGTATTTT. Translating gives CASSPQGDTQYF.

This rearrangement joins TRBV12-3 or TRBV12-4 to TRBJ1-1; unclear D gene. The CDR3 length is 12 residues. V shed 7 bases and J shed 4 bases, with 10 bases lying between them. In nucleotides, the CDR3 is TGTGCCAGCAACCACCTGAGCACTGAAGCTTTCTTT. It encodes CASNHLSTEAFF.

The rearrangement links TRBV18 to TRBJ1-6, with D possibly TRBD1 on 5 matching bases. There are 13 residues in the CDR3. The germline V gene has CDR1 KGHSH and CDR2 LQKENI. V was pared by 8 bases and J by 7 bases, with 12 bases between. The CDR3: CASTGVINSPLHF. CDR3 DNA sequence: TGTGCCAGCACGGGGGTCATAAATTCACCCCTCCACTTT.

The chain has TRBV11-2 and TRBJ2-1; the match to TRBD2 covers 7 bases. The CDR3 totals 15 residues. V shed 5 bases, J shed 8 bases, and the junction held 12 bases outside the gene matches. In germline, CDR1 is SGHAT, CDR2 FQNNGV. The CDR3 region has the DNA TGTGCCAGCAGCCTCCTGGGGGGGGTAGGGGATGAGCAGTTCTTC. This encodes CASSLLGGVGDEQFF.